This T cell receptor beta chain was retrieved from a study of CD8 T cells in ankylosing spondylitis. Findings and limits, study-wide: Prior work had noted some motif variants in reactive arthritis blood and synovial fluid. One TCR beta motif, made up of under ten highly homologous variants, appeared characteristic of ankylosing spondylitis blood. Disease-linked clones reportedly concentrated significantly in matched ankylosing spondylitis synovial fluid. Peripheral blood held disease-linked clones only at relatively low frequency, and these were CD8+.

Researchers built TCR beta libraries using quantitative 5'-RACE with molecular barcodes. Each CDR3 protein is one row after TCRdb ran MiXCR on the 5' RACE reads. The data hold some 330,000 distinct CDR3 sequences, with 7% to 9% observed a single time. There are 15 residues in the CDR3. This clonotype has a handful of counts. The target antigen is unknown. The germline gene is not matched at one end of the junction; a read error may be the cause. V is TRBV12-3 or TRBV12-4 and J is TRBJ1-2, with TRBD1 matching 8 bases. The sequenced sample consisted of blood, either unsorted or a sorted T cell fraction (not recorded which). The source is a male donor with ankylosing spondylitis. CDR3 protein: CASNLLGRGLYGYTF. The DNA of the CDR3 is TGTGCCAGCAATTTACTTGGCAGGGGGCTCTATGGCTACACCTTC.